This entry lists 8 T cell receptor beta chains sequenced from one sample in a study of post-analysis software for immune sequencing data. Antigen specificity for these receptors is unknown. cDNA libraries for TCR beta contained unique molecular identifiers. TCRdb recomputed calls from the PCR reads with MiXCR, one row per CDR3 protein. The sample yields hundreds of thousands of distinct CDR3 sequences, roughly 58% seen once. Study-wide results and caveats: Patients showed TRBV5-6, TRBV5-1 and TRBV20-1 among roughly 5 TRBV segments more frequent than in controls.

Sequencing was performed on blood. These TCRs come from a girl aged 5-17 years with multiple sclerosis.

This chain links TRBV6-1 with TRBJ2-3; no clear D gene. CDR1 MNHNS and CDR2 SASEGT come from the germline V gene. V was cut by 1 base and J by 2 bases, with 13 bases left in between. The CDR3 extends over 16 amino acids. CDR3 nucleotide sequence: TGTGCCAGCAGTGAAGGACCGGGCTTCAACACAGATACGCAGTATTTT. Its protein is CASSEGPGFNTDTQYF.

The table lists this clonotype with a few counts. As DNA, the CDR3 is TGCAGCGTGTTGGGGAATCTCCCTGAAGCTTTCTTT. Amino acid sequence: CSVLGNLPEAFF. The V and J genes are TRBV29-1 and TRBJ1-1; D is unclear. The CDR3 length is 12 residues. V was shortened by 6 bases and J by 6 bases, with 14 bases between the two germline ends. The germline CDR1 and CDR2 sequences are SQVTM and ANQGSEA.

The chain carries TRBV5-1 and TRBJ2-3, with 13 bases matching TRBD2. The germline V gene has CDR1 SGHRS and CDR2 YFSETQ. The CDR3 has 18 residues. The V and J ends lost 1 base and 0 bases, in that order; junction bases with no gene match: 5. CDR3 in DNA: TGCGCCAGCAGCTTGCGGACTAGCGGGGGAGCTAGCACAGATACGCAGTATTTT. This encodes CASSLRTSGGASTDTQYF.

This clonotype was seen just once. The rearrangement links TRBV7-9 to TRBJ2-4, with TRBD2 identical over 7 bases. The J segment lost 2 bases and the V segment lost 5 bases, leaving 21 bases of the junction unmatched. The germline CDR1 and CDR2 sequences are SEHNR and FQNEAQ (reference sequence). There are 20 residues in the CDR3. In DNA, the CDR3 is TGTGCCAGCAGCCGAGAAATTCTAGCGGATCTCAAGGGTACCAAAAACATTCAGTACTTC. It is translated as CASSREILADLKGTKNIQYF. The full variable domain, completed using reference TRBV7-9 and TRBJ2-4, is DTGVSQNPRHKITKRGQNVTFRCDPISEHNRLYWYRQTLGQGPEFLTYFQNEAQLEKSRLLSDRFSAERPKGSFSTLEIQRTEQGDSAMYLCASSREILADLKGTKNIQYFGAGTRLSVL.

The gene calls are TRBV29-1 and TRBJ1-2; tentative D call: TRBD1 (6 bases). V was clipped by 6 bases and J by 3 bases, with 17 bases between them. The length of the CDR3 is 14 residues. Germline V gene data show CDR1 as SQVTM and CDR2 as ANQGSEA. The DNA of the CDR3 is TGCAGCGTCCGTGGATCGGGGGCGGACTATGGCTACACCTTC. Amino acid sequence: CSVRGSGADYGYTF.

This clonotype was detected a few times. V usage is TRBV6-5 and J usage is TRBJ2-3; D remains unclear. Germline-derived CDR1 and CDR2 are MNHEY and SVGAGI. The CDR3 consists of 12 residues. The V and J ends lost 6 bases and 4 bases respectively, with 8 bases between them. CDR3 sequence reads: CASSATPDTQYF. CDR3 in DNA: TGTGCCAGCAGCGCCACCCCAGATACGCAGTATTTT.

Regarding this clonotype: One junction end does not reproduce the germline sequence, and a read error may be involved. The CDR3 loop reads CSARGRDRGYNKQFF. The CDR3 DNA is TGCAGTGCTAGAGGCCGGGACAGAGGCTACAATAAGCAGTTCTTC. The chain couples TRBV20-1 to TRBJ2-1, with 7 bases identical to TRBD1. Germline lookup yields CDR1 DFQATT and CDR2 SNEGSKA (reference sequence). The CDR3 totals 15 residues.

CDR3 DNA sequence: TGCGCCAGCAGCCAAGACGTGGATTGGGACCCCTACGAGCAGTACTTC. Translation: CASSQDVDWDPYEQYF. The rearrangement joins TRBV4-1 to TRBJ2-5; D could derive from TRBD1 or TRBD2 (5 bases each). The J call may be wrong; the DNA end is better matched by TRBJ2-7. Germline V CDR1 and CDR2: MGHRA, YSYEKL. The CDR3 consists of 16 residues.